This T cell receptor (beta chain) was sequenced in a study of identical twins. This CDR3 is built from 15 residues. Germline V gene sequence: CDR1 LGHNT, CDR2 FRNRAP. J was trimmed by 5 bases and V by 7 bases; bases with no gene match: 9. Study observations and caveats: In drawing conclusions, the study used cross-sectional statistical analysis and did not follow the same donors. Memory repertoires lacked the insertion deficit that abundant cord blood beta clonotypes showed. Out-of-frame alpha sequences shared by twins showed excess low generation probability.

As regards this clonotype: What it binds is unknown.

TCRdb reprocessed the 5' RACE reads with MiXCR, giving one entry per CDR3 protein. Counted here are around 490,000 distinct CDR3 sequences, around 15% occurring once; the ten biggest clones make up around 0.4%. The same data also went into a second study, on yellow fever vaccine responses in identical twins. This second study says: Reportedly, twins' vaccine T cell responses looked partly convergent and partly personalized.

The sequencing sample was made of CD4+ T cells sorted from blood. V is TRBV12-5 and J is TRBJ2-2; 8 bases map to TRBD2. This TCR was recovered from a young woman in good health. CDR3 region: CASAFGRADTGELFF. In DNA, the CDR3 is TGTGCTAGTGCCTTCGGGAGGGCCGATACCGGGGAGCTGTTTTTT.